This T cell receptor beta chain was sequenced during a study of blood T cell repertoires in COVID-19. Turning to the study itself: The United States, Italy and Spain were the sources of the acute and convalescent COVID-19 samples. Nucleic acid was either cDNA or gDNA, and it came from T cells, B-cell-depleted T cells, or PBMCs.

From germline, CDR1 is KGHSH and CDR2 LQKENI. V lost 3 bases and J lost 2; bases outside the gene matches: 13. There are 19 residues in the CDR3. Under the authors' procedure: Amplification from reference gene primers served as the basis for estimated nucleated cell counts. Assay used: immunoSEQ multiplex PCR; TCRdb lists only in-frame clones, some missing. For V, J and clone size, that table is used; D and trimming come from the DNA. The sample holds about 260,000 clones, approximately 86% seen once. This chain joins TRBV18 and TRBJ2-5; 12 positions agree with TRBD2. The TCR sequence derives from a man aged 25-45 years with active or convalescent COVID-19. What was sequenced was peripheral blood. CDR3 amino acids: CASSPTSGGQNPRQETQYF. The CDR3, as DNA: TGTGCCAGCTCACCTACTAGCGGGGGGCAAAACCCCAGACAAGAGACCCAGTACTTC.